This T cell receptor (beta chain) was obtained from a study of T cells after yellow fever vaccination. V shed 4 bases and J shed 4 bases, with 14 bases lying between them. CDR3 length equals 14 residues. Germline V CDR1 and CDR2: SGHRS, YFSETQ. This clonotype was detected only a few times. The antigen remains undetermined. Overall study results and limits: The secondary response showed a weaker magnitude and a faster peak, day 5 versus 15.

Each CDR3 protein is one row after TCRdb ran MiXCR on the 5' RACE reads. The sample has 250,000 to 350,000 distinct CDR3 sequences; approximately 8% are singletons. The source is a man between 18 and 29 years old who received the YFV17D yellow fever vaccine. Sequenced material: CD4+ T cells sorted from PBMCs, taken 5 days after the yellow fever booster vaccination. The V and J genes are TRBV5-1 and TRBJ2-5; D is undetermined. The CDR3 loop is CASSASRPTETQYF. The CDR3 nucleotides are TGCGCCAGCAGCGCTTCGCGTCCGACAGAGACCCAGTACTTC.